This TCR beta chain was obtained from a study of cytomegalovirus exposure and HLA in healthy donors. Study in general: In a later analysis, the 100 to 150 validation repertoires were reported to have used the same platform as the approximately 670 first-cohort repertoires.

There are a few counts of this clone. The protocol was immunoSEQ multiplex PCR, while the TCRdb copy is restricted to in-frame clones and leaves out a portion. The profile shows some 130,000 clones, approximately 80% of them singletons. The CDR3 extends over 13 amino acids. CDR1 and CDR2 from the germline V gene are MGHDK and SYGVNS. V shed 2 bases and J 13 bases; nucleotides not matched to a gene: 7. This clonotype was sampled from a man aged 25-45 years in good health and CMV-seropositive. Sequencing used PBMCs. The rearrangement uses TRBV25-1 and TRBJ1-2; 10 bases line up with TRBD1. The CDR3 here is CASSEHGTGVCTF. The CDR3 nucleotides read TGTGCCAGCAGTGAACATGGGACAGGGGTCTGCACCTTC.